This TCR beta chain was recovered during a study of shared clonotypes between healthy human individuals. Study-wide background: Researchers drew samples from a couple of women and a few men aged 18 to 49. Study-level results: Across subsets, estimated richness was generally greater for naive than for memory populations. Among non-shared clonotypes, generation probabilities were lower than among those shared by all four donors.

The donors were adults (healthy and HIV-negative) with no recent acute infections or vaccinations. This table comes from immunoSEQ multiplex PCR, and its TCRdb copy is limited to in-frame clones, with some not included. The table lists more than 2,000,000 clones, roughly nine tenths of them singletons, with under 0.15% in the top ten. Concerning this clone itself: Its antigen is undetermined.

Germline V gives CDR1 SGHRS, CDR2 YFSETQ. This CDR3 is 13 amino acids long. V was trimmed by 2 bases and J by 6 bases, leaving 12 bases between them. The TCR originated in a man aged 18 to 30 in good health. The sample consisted of naive CD4+ T cells sorted from blood. As to subset: CD45RA+ positively selected. The chain combines TRBV5-1 with TRBJ2-7; D gene ambiguous. This CDR3 is CASSLSRALEQYF. Written as DNA, the CDR3 is TGCGCCAGCAGCTTAAGCCGGGCCCTCGAGCAGTACTTC. The variable domain in full, with the rest retrieved from reference TRBV5-1 and TRBJ2-7, is KAGVTQTPRYLIKTRGQQVTLSCSPISGHRSVSWYQQTPGQGLQFLFEYFSETQRNKGNFPGRFSGRQFSNSRSEMNVSTLELGDSALYLCASSLSRALEQYFGPGTRLTVT.